This T cell receptor (beta chain) was recorded in a study of blood T cell repertoires in COVID-19. Study-level background: Donors in the United States, Italy and Spain gave samples during acute or convalescent COVID-19.

In the original analysis: Reference gene primer amplification in the assay estimated nucleated cell counts. Assay: immunoSEQ multiplex PCR; the TCRdb copy retains only in-frame clones and omits some. V, J and clone size are taken as reported in that table, and D and trimming were inferred from the DNA itself. This table holds approximately 170,000 clones, roughly 84% found once. The CDR3 contains 15 residues. Sequenced input: peripheral blood. The rearrangement uses TRBV21-1 and TRBJ1-2. TRBV21-1 is marked as a pseudogene. The receptor comes from a man in his sixties who had recovered from COVID-19. The CDR3 loop reads CASSKEEGLAAGYTF. The CDR3 region has the DNA TGTGCCAGCAGCAAAGAGGAGGGGCTCGCCGCTGGCTACACCTTC.